The source of this T cell receptor beta chain is a study of T cells in women clearing cervical HPV infection. The wider study: Controls gave blood once infection was undetectable; cases at lesion identification.

Sequencing used immunoSEQ multiplex PCR; TCRdb keeps in-frame clones, though not all of them. The sample table sets out roughly 20,000 clones. Per the germline V gene, CDR1 is GTSNPN and CDR2 is SVGIG (reference sequence). CDR3 size: 12 residues. Turning to this clone: The CDR3 end falls 3 residues outside the read, so it is completed with the germline J gene.

The rearrangement uses TRBV30 and TRBJ1-2, with 7 bases fitting TRBD1. The specimen sequenced was blood buffy coat. The receptor was derived from a woman aged 18 to 69 with a cervical HPV16 infection that either progressed to CIN3+ or cleared (not recorded which). The part of the CDR3 DNA that was read is TGTGCCTGGAGGGAGGGACAGTCAGGC. The encoded protein is CAWREGQSG. The whole CDR3 is CAWREGQSGYTF.